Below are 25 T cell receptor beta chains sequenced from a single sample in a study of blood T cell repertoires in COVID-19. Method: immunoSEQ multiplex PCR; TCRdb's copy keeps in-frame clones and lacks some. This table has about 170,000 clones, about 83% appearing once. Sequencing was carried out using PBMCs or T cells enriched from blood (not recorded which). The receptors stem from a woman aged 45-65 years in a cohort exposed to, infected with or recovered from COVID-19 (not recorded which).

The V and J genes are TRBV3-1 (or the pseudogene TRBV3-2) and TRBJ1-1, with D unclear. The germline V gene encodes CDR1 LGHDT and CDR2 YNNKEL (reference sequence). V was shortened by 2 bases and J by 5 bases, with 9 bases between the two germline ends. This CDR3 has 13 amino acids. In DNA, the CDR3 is TGTGCCAGCAGCCAATCCCCCTTGACTGAAGCTTTCTTT. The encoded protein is CASSQSPLTEAFF.

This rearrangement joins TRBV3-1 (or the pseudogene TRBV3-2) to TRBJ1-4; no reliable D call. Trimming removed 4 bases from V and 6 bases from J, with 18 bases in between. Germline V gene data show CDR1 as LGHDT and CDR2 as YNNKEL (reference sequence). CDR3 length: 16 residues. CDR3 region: CASSPWEDGEYEKLFF. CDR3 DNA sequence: TGTGCCAGCAGCCCCTGGGAGGACGGTGAATATGAAAAACTGTTTTTT.

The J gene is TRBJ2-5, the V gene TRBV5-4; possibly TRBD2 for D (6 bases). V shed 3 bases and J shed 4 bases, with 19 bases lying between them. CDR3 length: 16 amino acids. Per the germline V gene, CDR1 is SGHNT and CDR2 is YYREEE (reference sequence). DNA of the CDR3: TGTGCCAGCAGCTCACACGGTCTCTGGGGAGGAGAGACCCAGTACTTC. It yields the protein CASSSHGLWGGETQYF. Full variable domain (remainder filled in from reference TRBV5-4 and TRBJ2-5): ETGVTQSPTHLIKTRGQQVTLRCSSQSGHNTVSWYQQALGQGPQFIFQYYREEENGRGNFPPRFSGLQFPNYSSELNVNALELDDSALYLCASSSHGLWGGETQYFGPGTRLLVL.

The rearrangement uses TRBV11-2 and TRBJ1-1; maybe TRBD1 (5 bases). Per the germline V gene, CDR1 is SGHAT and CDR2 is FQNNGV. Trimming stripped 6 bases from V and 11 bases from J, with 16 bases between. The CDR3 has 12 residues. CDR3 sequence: CASSPGGGSAFF. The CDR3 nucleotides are TGTGCCAGCAGTCCCGGGGGGGGTAGCGCTTTCTTT.

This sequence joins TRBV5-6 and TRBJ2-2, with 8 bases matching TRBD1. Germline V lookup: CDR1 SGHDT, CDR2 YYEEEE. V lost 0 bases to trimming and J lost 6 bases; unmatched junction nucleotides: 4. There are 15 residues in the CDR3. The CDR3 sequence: CASSLGTGSPGELFF. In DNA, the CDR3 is TGTGCCAGCAGCTTGGGGACAGGGTCACCCGGGGAGCTGTTTTTT. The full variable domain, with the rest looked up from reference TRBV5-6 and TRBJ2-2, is DAGVTQSPTHLIKTRGQQVTLRCSPKSGHDTVSWYQQALGQGPQFIFQYYEEEERQRGNFPDRFSGHQFPNYSSELNVNALLLGDSALYLCASSLGTGSPGELFFGEGSRLTVL.

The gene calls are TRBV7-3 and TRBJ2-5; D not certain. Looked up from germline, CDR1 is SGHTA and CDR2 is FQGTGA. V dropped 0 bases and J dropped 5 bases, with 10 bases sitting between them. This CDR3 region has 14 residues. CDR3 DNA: TGTGCCAGCAGCTTAACGACCGGGTGGGAGACCCAGTACTTC. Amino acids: CASSLTTGWETQYF.

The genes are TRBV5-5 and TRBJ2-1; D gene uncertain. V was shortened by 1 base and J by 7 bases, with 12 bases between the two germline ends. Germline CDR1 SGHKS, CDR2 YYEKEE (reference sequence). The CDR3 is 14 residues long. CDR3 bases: TGTGCCAGCAGCTTGTCCGGGTCTGGGAATGAGCAGTTCTTC. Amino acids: CASSLSGSGNEQFF. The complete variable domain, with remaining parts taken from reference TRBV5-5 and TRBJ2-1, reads DAGVTQSPTHLIKTRGQQVTLRCSPISGHKSVSWYQQVLGQGPQFIFQYYEKEERGRGNFPDRFSARQFPNYSSELNVNALLLGDSALYLCASSLSGSGNEQFFGPGTRLTVL.

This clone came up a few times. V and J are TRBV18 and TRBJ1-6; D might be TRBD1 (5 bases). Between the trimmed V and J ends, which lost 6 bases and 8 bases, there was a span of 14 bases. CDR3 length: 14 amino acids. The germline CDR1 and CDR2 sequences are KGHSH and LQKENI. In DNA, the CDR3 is TGTGCCAGCTCGGGCGGGGGTTTCGATTCACCCCTCCACTTT. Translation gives CASSGGGFDSPLHF.

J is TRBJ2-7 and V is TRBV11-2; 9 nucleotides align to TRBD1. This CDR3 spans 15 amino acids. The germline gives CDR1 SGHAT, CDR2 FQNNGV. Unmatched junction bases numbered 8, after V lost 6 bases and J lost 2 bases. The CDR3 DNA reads TGTGCCAGCAGGTCAGACAGGGGGAGGCCCTACGAGCAGTACTTC. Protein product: CASRSDRGRPYEQYF.

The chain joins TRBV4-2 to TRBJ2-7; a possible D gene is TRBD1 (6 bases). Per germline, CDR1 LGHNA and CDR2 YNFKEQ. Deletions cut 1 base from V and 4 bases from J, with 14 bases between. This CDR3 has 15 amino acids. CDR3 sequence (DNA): TGTGCCAGCAGCCAAGTCCTTTGGCAGGGGTACGAGCAGTACTTC. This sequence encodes CASSQVLWQGYEQYF.

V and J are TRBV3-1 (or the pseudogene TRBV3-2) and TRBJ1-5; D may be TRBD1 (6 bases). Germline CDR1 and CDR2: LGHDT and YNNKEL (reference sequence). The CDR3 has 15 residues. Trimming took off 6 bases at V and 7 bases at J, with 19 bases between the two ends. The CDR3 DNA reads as TGTGCCAGCAGTCCGGACAGTCGGGGCGGGCAGCCCCAGCATTTT. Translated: CASSPDSRGGQPQHF.

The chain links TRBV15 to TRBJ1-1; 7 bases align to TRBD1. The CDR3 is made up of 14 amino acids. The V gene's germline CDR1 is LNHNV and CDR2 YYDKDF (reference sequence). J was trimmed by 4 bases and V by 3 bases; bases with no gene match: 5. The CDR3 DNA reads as TGTGCCACCAGCAGGACAGGGATAGGCACTGAAGCTTTCTTT. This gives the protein CATSRTGIGTEAFF.

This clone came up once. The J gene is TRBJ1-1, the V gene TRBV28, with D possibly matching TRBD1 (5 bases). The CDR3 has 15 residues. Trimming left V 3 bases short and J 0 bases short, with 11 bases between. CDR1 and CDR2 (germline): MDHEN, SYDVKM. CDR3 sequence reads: CASSLGGEMNTEAFF. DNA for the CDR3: TGTGCCAGCAGTTTGGGGGGGGAGATGAACACTGAAGCTTTCTTT. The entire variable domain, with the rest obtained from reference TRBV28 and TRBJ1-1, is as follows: DVKVTQSSRYLVKRTGEKVFLECVQDMDHENMFWYRQDPGLGLRLIYFSYDVKMKEKGDIPEGYSVSREKKERFSLILESASTNQTSMYLCASSLGGEMNTEAFFGQGTRLTVV.

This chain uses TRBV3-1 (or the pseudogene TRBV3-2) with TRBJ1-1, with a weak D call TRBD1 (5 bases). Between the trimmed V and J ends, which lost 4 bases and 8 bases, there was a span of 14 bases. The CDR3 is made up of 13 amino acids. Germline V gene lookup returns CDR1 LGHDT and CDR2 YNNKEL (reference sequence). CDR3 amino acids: CASSLDAGKEAFF. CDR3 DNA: TGTGCCAGCAGCCTAGATGCAGGGAAAGAAGCTTTCTTT.

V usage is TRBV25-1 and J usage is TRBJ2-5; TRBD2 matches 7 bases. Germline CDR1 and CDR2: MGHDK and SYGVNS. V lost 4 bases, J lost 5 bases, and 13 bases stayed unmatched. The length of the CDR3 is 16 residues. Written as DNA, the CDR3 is TGTGCCAGCAGTGGGGGGGGAGCTCAGGCAATGGAGACCCAGTACTTC. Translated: CASSGGGAQAMETQYF.

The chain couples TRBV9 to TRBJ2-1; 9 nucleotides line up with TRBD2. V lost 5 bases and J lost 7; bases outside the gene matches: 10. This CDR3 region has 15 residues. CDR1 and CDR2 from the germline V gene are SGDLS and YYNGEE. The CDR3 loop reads CASSSGGRALNEQFF. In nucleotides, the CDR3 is TGTGCCAGCAGTAGTGGCGGGAGGGCTCTTAATGAGCAGTTCTTC.

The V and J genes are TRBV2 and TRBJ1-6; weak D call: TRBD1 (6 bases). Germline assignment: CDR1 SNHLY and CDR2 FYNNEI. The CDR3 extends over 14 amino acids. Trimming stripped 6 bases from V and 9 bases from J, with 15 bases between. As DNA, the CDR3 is TGTGCCAGCAGCGTGGACAGCTGGGGTTCACCCCTCCACTTT. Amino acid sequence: CASSVDSWGSPLHF.

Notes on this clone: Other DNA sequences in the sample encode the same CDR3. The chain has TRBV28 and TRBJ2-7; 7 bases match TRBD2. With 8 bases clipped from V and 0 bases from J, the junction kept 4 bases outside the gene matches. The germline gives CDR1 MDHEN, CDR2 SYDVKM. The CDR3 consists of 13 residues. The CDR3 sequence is CASGTGGSYEQYF. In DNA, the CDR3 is TGTGCCAGCGGGACGGGGGGCTCCTACGAGCAGTACTTC.

CDR3 region: CASSSPGQGGTYNSPLHF. The DNA of the CDR3 is TGTGCCAGCAGTTCCCCCGGACAGGGAGGCACCTATAATTCACCCCTCCACTTT. The chain couples TRBV28 to TRBJ1-6, with TRBD1 matching 8 bases. CDR1 and CDR2 (germline): MDHEN, SYDVKM. With V trimmed by 4 bases and J by 2 bases, 10 bases remained unmatched. The CDR3 length is 18 residues.

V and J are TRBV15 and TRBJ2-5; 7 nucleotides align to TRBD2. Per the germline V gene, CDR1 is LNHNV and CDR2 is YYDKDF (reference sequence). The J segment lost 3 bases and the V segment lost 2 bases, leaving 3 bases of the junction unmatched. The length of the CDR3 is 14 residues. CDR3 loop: CATSRTGTKETQYF. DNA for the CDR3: TGTGCCACCAGCAGAACCGGGACTAAAGAGACCCAGTACTTC. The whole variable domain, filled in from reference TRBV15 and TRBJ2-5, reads DAMVIQNPRYQVTQFGKPVTLSCSQTLNHNVMYWYQQKSSQAPKLLFHYYDKDFNNEADTPDNFQSRRPNTSFCFLDIRSPGLGDTAMYLCATSRTGTKETQYFGPGTRLLVL.

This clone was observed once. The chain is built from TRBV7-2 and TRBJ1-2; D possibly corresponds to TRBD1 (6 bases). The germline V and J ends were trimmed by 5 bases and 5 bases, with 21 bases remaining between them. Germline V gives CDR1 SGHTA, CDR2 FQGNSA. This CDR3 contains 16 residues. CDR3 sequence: CASSHGQGRESYGYTF. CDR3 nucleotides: TGTGCCAGCAGCCACGGGCAGGGGAGGGAATCTTATGGCTACACCTTC.

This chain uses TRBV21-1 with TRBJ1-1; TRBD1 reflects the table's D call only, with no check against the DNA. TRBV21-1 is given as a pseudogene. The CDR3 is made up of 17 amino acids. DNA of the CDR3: TGTGCCAGCAGCAAGGTGACAGGGGACCCCGGTGATACTGAAGCTTTCTTT. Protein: CASSKVTGDPGDTEAFF.

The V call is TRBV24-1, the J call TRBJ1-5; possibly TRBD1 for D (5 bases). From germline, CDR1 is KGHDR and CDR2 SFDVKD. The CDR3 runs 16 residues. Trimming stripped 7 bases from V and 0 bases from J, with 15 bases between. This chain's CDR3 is CATSSRGAGSNQPQHF. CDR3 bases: TGTGCCACCAGCTCACGCGGGGCGGGTAGCAATCAGCCCCAGCATTTT.

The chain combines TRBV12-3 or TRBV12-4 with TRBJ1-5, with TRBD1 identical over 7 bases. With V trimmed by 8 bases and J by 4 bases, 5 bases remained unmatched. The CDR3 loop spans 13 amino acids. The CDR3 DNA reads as TGTGCCAGCTGGGACAGCACTAATCAGCCCCAGCATTTT. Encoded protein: CASWDSTNQPQHF.

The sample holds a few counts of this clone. The CDR3 DNA is TGTGCCAGCAGCCAAGGCGTGGCCGGGGAGCTGTTTTTT. Protein: CASSQGVAGELFF. The rearrangement uses TRBV3-1 (or the pseudogene TRBV3-2) and TRBJ2-2; D remains unclear. In germline, CDR1 is LGHDT, CDR2 YNNKEL (reference sequence). CDR3 length: 13 amino acids. The V gene lost 1 base and the J gene lost 6 bases, with 6 bases spanning the gap.